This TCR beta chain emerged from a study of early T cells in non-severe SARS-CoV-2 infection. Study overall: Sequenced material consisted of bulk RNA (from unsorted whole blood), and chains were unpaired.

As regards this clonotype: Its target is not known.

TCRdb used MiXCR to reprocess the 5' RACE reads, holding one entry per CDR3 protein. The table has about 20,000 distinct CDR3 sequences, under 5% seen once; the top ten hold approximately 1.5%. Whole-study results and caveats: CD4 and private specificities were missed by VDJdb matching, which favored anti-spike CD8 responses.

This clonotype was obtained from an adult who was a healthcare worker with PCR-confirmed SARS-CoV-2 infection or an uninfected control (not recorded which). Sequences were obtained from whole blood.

CDR3 nucleotides: TGTGCCAGCAGGAGTGGGGACCTCAGCTCCTACGAGCAGTACTTC. It specifies CASRSGDLSSYEQYF. The rearrangement links TRBV12-3 or TRBV12-4 to TRBJ2-7; either TRBD1 or TRBD2 may fit D (5 bases each). V gave up 6 bases and J gave up 0 bases, with 15 bases separating them. This CDR3 is built from 15 residues.